A single sample gave rise to the 10 T cell receptor beta chains below, sequenced in a study of cytomegalovirus exposure and HLA in healthy donors. The PCR had 60 Vbeta and 13 Jbeta primers. The protocol was immunoSEQ multiplex PCR, while the TCRdb copy is restricted to in-frame clones and leaves out a portion. This sample has approximately 100,000 clones, with roughly 79% found just once. What was sequenced was PBMCs. Every receptor here comes from a woman in her 40s in good health and CMV-seronegative.

The J gene is TRBJ2-7, the V gene TRBV5-5, with D uncertain. This CDR3 spans 13 amino acids. Trimming shortened V by 0 bases and J by 4 bases, and 8 bases separated the two germline ends. Looked up from germline, CDR1 is SGHKS and CDR2 is YYEKEE (reference sequence). The CDR3 coding sequence is TGTGCCAGCAGCTTGGCCCTTGTGTACGAGCAGTACTTC. It translates to CASSLALVYEQYF.

The chain joins TRBV28 to TRBJ2-7; 7 bases map to TRBD2. Germline assignment: CDR1 MDHEN and CDR2 SYDVKM. This CDR3 has 15 amino acids. Germline trimming cut 7 bases from V and 2 bases from J; bases unmatched to any gene: 11. The CDR3 coding sequence is TGTGCCAGCACCACAACGGGGGGTTCCACCTACGAGCAGTACTTC. This encodes CASTTTGGSTYEQYF.

There are a few counts of this clone. The gene calls are TRBV30 and TRBJ1-4; 7 positions match TRBD1. The junction had 6 bases not matched to a gene; V was cut back by 2 bases and J by 15 bases. This CDR3 is built from 11 residues. Germline V lookup: CDR1 GTSNPN, CDR2 SVGIG (reference sequence). CDR3 region: CAWSKTGSVFF. CDR3 sequence (DNA): TGTGCCTGGAGTAAGACAGGGTCTGTGTTTTTT.

The CDR3 DNA follows: TGTGCCAGCAGCTTAAGGACTAGCGGGATAACATACAATGAGCAGTTCTTC. This sequence encodes CASSLRTSGITYNEQFF. This chain uses TRBV7-9 with TRBJ2-1; the match to TRBD2 covers 12 bases. The CDR3 length is 17 residues. The germline V gene encodes CDR1 SEHNR and CDR2 FQNEAQ (reference sequence). V shed 2 bases and J 4 bases; nucleotides not matched to a gene: 6.

The table lists this clone with a few counts. The chain has TRBV6-1 and TRBJ2-5; 11 bases fit TRBD2. This CDR3 has 15 amino acids. With V trimmed by 2 bases and J by 8 bases, 7 bases remained unmatched. The germline CDR1 and CDR2 sequences are MNHNS and SASEGT. The CDR3 sequence: CASSETGLAVLTQYF. The CDR3 DNA follows: TGTGCCAGCAGTGAAACGGGACTAGCGGTCCTTACCCAGTACTTC.

The chain joins TRBV9 to TRBJ2-5; the D gene is possibly TRBD2 (5 bases). V was shortened by 0 bases and J by 7 bases, with 16 bases between the two germline ends. This CDR3 has 15 amino acids. Per germline, CDR1 SGDLS and CDR2 YYNGEE. CDR3 sequence reads: CASSVASGGVGTQYF. Written as DNA, the CDR3 is TGTGCCAGCAGCGTAGCAAGCGGAGGAGTGGGGACCCAGTACTTC.

The chain joins TRBV5-1 to TRBJ2-1, with 8 positions matching TRBD2. V dropped 2 bases and J dropped 4; count of bases not matched to a gene: 14. Germline loops: CDR1 SGHRS, CDR2 YFSETQ. This CDR3 has 18 amino acids. CDR3 in amino acids: CASSLWGTAGGPYNEQFF. Written as DNA, the CDR3 is TGCGCCAGCAGCTTATGGGGGACTGCGGGAGGCCCTTACAATGAGCAGTTCTTC.

The chain carries TRBV2 and TRBJ2-7; D is uncertain. V lost 4 bases and J 7 bases, leaving 14 bases between the germline ends. CDR1 is SNHLY, CDR2 FYNNEI, per germline. This CDR3 comprises 13 residues. CDR3 sequence reads: CASSAVRLWEQYF. The CDR3 coding sequence is TGTGCCAGCAGTGCGGTCCGCCTCTGGGAGCAGTACTTC.

The chain links TRBV7-3 to TRBJ2-1; D is undetermined. The germline gives CDR1 SGHTA, CDR2 FQGTGA. This CDR3 contains 13 residues. Trimming removed 1 base from V and 8 bases from J, with 9 bases in between. CDR3 coding DNA: TGTGCCAGCAGCTTAATGGGCAGACATGAGCAGTTCTTC. This encodes CASSLMGRHEQFF. Drawing the rest from reference TRBV7-3 and TRBJ2-1, the complete variable domain is GAGVSQTPSNKVTEKGKYVELRCDPISGHTALYWYRQSLGQGPEFLIYFQGTGAADDSGLPNDRFFAVRPEGSVSTLKIQRTERGDSAVYLCASSLMGRHEQFFGPGTRLTVL.

This chain joins TRBV19 and TRBJ2-6; TRBD1 aligns across 9 bases. There are 15 residues in the CDR3. Germline CDR1 LNHDA, CDR2 SQIVND (reference sequence). J lost 0 bases, V lost 11 bases, and 5 bases had no gene match. The CDR3 sequence: CAQDRGISGANVLTF. The CDR3, as DNA: TGTGCCCAGGACAGGGGAATCTCTGGGGCCAACGTCCTGACTTTC.